Each of the 27 T cell receptor beta chains below was sequenced from the same sample in a study of blood T cell repertoires in COVID-19. TCRdb's copy holds only in-frame clones and misses some; the assay was immunoSEQ multiplex PCR. The profile covers 200,000 to 300,000 clones, with around four fifths appearing a single time and around an eighth taken by the ten largest. Sequences were obtained from peripheral blood. The source is a woman aged 55-69 years with active or convalescent COVID-19.

This rearrangement joins TRBV19 to TRBJ1-6; TRBD1 aligns across 10 bases. Germline V gene lookup returns CDR1 LNHDA and CDR2 SQIVND (reference sequence). Trimming cost V 7 bases and J 7 bases; bases outside gene matches: 10. The CDR3 is made up of 16 amino acids. The CDR3 loop reads CASTLYPGQGNSPLHF. The CDR3 nucleotides are TGTGCCAGTACCCTCTACCCGGGACAGGGGAATTCACCCCTCCACTTT.

V is TRBV5-8 and J is TRBJ2-3; 7 bases line up with TRBD1. After removal of 0 bases from V and 2 bases from J, the junction contained 3 bases not matched to a gene. Germline V CDR1 and CDR2: SGHTS, YDEGEE. This CDR3 region has 15 residues. This CDR3 is CASSLGTGDTDTQYF. For the CDR3, the DNA is TGTGCCAGCAGCTTGGGGACAGGCGACACAGATACGCAGTATTTT.

The J gene is TRBJ2-5, the V gene TRBV20-1; D is possibly TRBD1 (5 bases). The CDR3 consists of 17 residues. The germline CDR1 and CDR2 sequences are DFQATT and SNEGSKA (reference sequence). V lost 3 bases, J lost 2 bases, and 22 bases lay in between. CDR3 sequence: CSASRYGSGMSQETQYF. The CDR3 DNA follows: TGCAGTGCTAGTCGGTATGGGTCAGGGATGAGTCAAGAGACCCAGTACTTC.

The V call is TRBV3-1 (or the pseudogene TRBV3-2), the J call TRBJ2-5; D unclear. In germline, CDR1 is LGHDT, CDR2 YNNKEL (reference sequence). The CDR3 runs 13 residues. V lost 3 bases, J lost 1 base, and 6 bases lay in between. The CDR3 here is CASSQGSQETQYF. CDR3 sequence (DNA): TGTGCCAGCAGCCAGGGCAGCCAAGAGACCCAGTACTTC.

The V and J genes are TRBV18 and TRBJ1-2; D is perhaps TRBD1 (6 bases). The CDR3 covers 15 residues. Germline loops: CDR1 KGHSH, CDR2 LQKENI. Between the trimmed V and J ends, which lost 0 bases and 8 bases, there was a span of 16 bases. The CDR3, as DNA: TGTGCCAGCTCACCACCCGGGGGGCGACGGATGGGCTACACCTTC. Amino acids: CASSPPGGRRMGYTF.

The rearrangement joins TRBV6-5 to TRBJ1-6; D remains ambiguous. The CDR3 runs 12 residues. Germline assignment: CDR1 MNHEY and CDR2 SVGAGI. Trimming shortened V by 1 base and J by 14 bases, and 9 bases separated the two germline ends. Here the CDR3 DNA reads TGTGCCAGCAGTTACTTTGGCCGGGCCCTCCACTTT. It is translated as CASSYFGRALHF.

V usage is TRBV9 and J usage is TRBJ1-4; 7 nucleotides agree with TRBD1. Germline CDR1 and CDR2: SGDLS and YYNGEE. V gave up 3 bases and J gave up 8 bases; unmatched junction bases: 10. The length of the CDR3 is 15 residues. This CDR3 is CASSGQGLKGEKLFF. The CDR3 region has the DNA TGTGCCAGCAGCGGACAGGGCCTTAAAGGGGAAAAACTGTTTTTT.

The chain employs TRBV10-1 and TRBJ2-3, with D possibly matching TRBD2 (6 bases). The CDR3 contains 15 residues. Germline CDR1 is WNHNN and CDR2 is SYGVQD (reference sequence). Trimming took 2 bases from V and 4 from J, leaving 13 bases between them. The CDR3 nucleotides are TGCGCCAGCAGTGAGGGGCTAGCGACCGCAGATACGCAGTATTTT. It specifies CASSEGLATADTQYF.

The rearrangement uses TRBV5-1 and TRBJ1-4; TRBD1 is a possible D gene (6 bases). The CDR3 runs 13 residues. The V gene lost 2 bases and the J gene lost 5 bases, with 7 bases spanning the gap. CDR1 and CDR2 (germline): SGHRS, YFSETQ. Here the CDR3 DNA reads TGCGCCAGCAGCTTCCAGGGGAATGAAAAACTGTTTTTT. This translates into CASSFQGNEKLFF.

The chain employs TRBV10-3 and TRBJ2-2; TRBD1 agrees at 11 bases. V shed 10 bases and J 6 bases; nucleotides not matched to a gene: 10. The CDR3 sequence is 15 residues long. Germline CDR1 reads ENHRY; CDR2 reads SYGVKD. DNA of the CDR3: TGTGCCACCCTAGGACAGGGGGCAGCGGCCGGGGAGCTGTTTTTT. Amino acid sequence: CATLGQGAAAGELFF.

The chain carries TRBV3-1 (or the pseudogene TRBV3-2) and TRBJ1-3, with a weak D call TRBD1 (5 bases). Germline values: CDR1 LGHDT, CDR2 YNNKEL (reference sequence). The V end lost 0 bases, the J end lost 2 bases, and 14 bases lay between the germline ends. CDR3 length: 17 residues. CDR3 coding DNA: TGTGCCAGCAGCCAAGAAGGTCTGCGGGGGGCTGGAAACACCATATATTTT. Translation gives CASSQEGLRGAGNTIYF.

The J gene is TRBJ1-2, the V gene TRBV5-4; 9 nucleotides line up with TRBD1. Germline CDR1 SGHNT, CDR2 YYREEE (reference sequence). Germline trimming cut 0 bases from V and 8 bases from J; bases unmatched to any gene: 2. This CDR3 has 13 amino acids. This CDR3 reads CASSLDRGRGYTF. The CDR3 DNA follows: TGTGCCAGCAGCTTGGACAGGGGGCGGGGCTACACCTTC.

The chain carries TRBV5-1 and TRBJ2-1; D not certain. Trimming shortened V by 4 bases and J by 9 bases, and 14 bases separated the two germline ends. The CDR3 totals 13 residues. Looked up from germline, CDR1 is SGHRS and CDR2 is YFSETQ. CDR3 sequence reads: CASSPPSSGEQFF. In DNA form, the CDR3 reads TGCGCCAGCAGCCCCCCCTCCTCCGGTGAGCAGTTCTTC.

The V and J genes are TRBV7-9 and TRBJ2-7, with D maybe TRBD1 (6 bases). The V gene's germline CDR1 is SEHNR and CDR2 FQNEAQ (reference sequence). V was pared by 5 bases and J by 3 bases, with 17 bases between. The CDR3 has 15 residues. The CDR3 sequence: CASSLRLGQSYEQYF. The CDR3 DNA is TGTGCCAGCAGCCTGCGACTCGGACAGAGCTACGAGCAGTACTTC.

V and J are TRBV6-6 and TRBJ2-5; 8 bases map to TRBD2. Trimming at V came to 1 base and at J to 9 bases, leaving 7 bases not matched to a gene. CDR1 MNHNY and CDR2 SVGAGI come from the germline V gene (reference sequence). There are 14 residues in the CDR3. The chain's CDR3 is CASSYLGLEFPQYF. CDR3 bases: TGTGCCAGCAGTTACTTGGGACTAGAGTTTCCCCAGTACTTC.

The V gene is TRBV28, the J gene TRBJ1-1; weak D call: TRBD1 (5 bases). The germline CDR1 and CDR2 sequences are MDHEN and SYDVKM. This CDR3 contains 11 residues. Trimming stripped 10 bases from V and 2 bases from J, with 8 bases between. The CDR3 nucleotides are TGTGCCATCGGGGGAAACACTGAAGCTTTCTTT. This gives the protein CAIGGNTEAFF.

This clone has just one count. The chain couples TRBV11-2 to TRBJ2-5, with TRBD2 identical over 8 bases. Trimming removed 3 bases from V and 3 bases from J; junction bases left unmatched: 6. This CDR3 is 15 amino acids long. CDR1 is SGHAT and CDR2 is FQNNGV in the germline V gene. Written as DNA, the CDR3 is TGTGCCAGCAGCTTCTCTAGGACTAGCAAAGAGACCCAGTACTTC. Protein product: CASSFSRTSKETQYF.

The chain has TRBV11-2 and TRBJ1-6; a weak D match, TRBD1 (6 bases). This CDR3 is 15 amino acids long. The germline CDR1 and CDR2 sequences are SGHAT and FQNNGV. V lost 5 bases to trimming and J lost 6 bases, with 14 bases between them. The CDR3 DNA follows: TGTGCCAGCAGCCCTCGAACAGGGTCTAATTCACCCCTCCACTTT. Translation: CASSPRTGSNSPLHF.

The chain is built from TRBV5-1 and TRBJ1-4, with TRBD1 matching 10 bases. With 4 bases clipped from V and 8 bases from J, the junction kept 5 bases outside the gene matches. The CDR3 contains 14 residues. Germline V gene lookup returns CDR1 SGHRS and CDR2 YFSETQ. The DNA for the CDR3 is TGCGCCAGCAGCCCCGGGACAGGGGTCGAAAAACTGTTTTTT. Translation gives CASSPGTGVEKLFF.

The chain links TRBV2 to TRBJ1-1; 8 bases map to TRBD1. The germline gives CDR1 SNHLY, CDR2 FYNNEI. This CDR3 has 14 residues. V lost 8 bases to trimming and J lost 4 bases; unmatched junction nucleotides: 9. CDR3 nucleotides: TGTGCCAGCCTGACCGACAGGGGAAGCACTGAAGCTTTCTTT. Translated, it gives CASLTDRGSTEAFF.

The CDR3 bases are TGCGCCAGCAGCTTCGGGGACACAGGCTCCTACGAGCAGTACTTC. Amino acids: CASSFGDTGSYEQYF. The J gene is TRBJ2-7, the V gene TRBV5-1, with D possibly TRBD1 on 6 matching bases. The CDR3 has 15 amino acids. The V gene's germline CDR1 is SGHRS and CDR2 YFSETQ. V gave up 2 bases and J gave up 0 bases, with 12 bases separating them. The full variable domain, with the rest looked up from reference TRBV5-1 and TRBJ2-7, is KAGVTQTPRYLIKTRGQQVTLSCSPISGHRSVSWYQQTPGQGLQFLFEYFSETQRNKGNFPGRFSGRQFSNSRSEMNVSTLELGDSALYLCASSFGDTGSYEQYFGPGTRLTVT.

This chain links TRBV7-9 with TRBJ1-6; D remains ambiguous. Per germline, CDR1 SEHNR and CDR2 FQNEAQ (reference sequence). CDR3 length equals 15 residues. Trimming took 3 bases from V and 6 from J, leaving 12 bases between them. The CDR3 DNA is TGTGCCAGCAGCTTTTTCGGGAGCGGTAATTCACCCCTCCACTTT. Translation gives CASSFFGSGNSPLHF.

Here the CDR3 reads CASSPPNGVANEQFF. CDR3 nucleotide sequence: TGTGCCAGCTCACCACCGAACGGGGTTGCAAATGAGCAGTTCTTC. This chain connects TRBV18 to TRBJ2-1, with D maybe TRBD2 (5 bases). V shed 0 bases and J shed 7 bases, with 13 bases lying between them. CDR3 length equals 15 residues. CDR1 is KGHSH, CDR2 LQKENI, per germline.

This chain uses TRBV28 with TRBJ2-7; 7 bases match TRBD1. Trimming at V came to 11 bases and at J to 3 bases, leaving 13 bases not matched to a gene. CDR3 length: 14 residues. The V gene's germline CDR1 is MDHEN and CDR2 SYDVKM. The DNA of the CDR3 is TGTGCCCATTCAGCAGGGGGTTCCATCTACGAGCAGTACTTC. Amino acids: CAHSAGGSIYEQYF.

There are many counts of this clone. V usage is TRBV4-1 and J usage is TRBJ2-4; the match to TRBD1 covers 7 bases. The ends lost 2 bases at V and 0 bases at J; junction bases unmatched: 7. The V gene's germline CDR1 is MGHRA and CDR2 YSYEKL. CDR3 length: 17 residues. CDR3 amino acids: CASSQPTGYGAKNIQYF. The CDR3 DNA reads TGCGCCAGCAGCCAACCGACAGGGTACGGAGCCAAAAACATTCAGTACTTC.

The rearrangement links TRBV4-1 to TRBJ1-4; 7 bases line up with TRBD1. The CDR3 totals 18 residues. Germline V CDR1 and CDR2: MGHRA, YSYEKL. The junction had 18 bases not matched to a gene; V was cut back by 4 bases and J by 7 bases. The CDR3 DNA sequence: TGCGCCAGCAGCCCCACAGGGGTTTCCCGATGGTCGGGTGAAAAACTGTTTTTT. Translation: CASSPTGVSRWSGEKLFF.

This clone showed up just a few times. This sequence joins TRBV19 and TRBJ1-1; D not resolved. The germline CDR1 and CDR2 sequences are LNHDA and SQIVND (reference sequence). There are 13 residues in the CDR3. V lost 3 bases and J lost 1, with 6 bases in between. The CDR3 nucleotides are TGTGCCAGTAGTATTTCGGGGAACACTGAAGCTTTCTTT. It is translated as CASSISGNTEAFF.